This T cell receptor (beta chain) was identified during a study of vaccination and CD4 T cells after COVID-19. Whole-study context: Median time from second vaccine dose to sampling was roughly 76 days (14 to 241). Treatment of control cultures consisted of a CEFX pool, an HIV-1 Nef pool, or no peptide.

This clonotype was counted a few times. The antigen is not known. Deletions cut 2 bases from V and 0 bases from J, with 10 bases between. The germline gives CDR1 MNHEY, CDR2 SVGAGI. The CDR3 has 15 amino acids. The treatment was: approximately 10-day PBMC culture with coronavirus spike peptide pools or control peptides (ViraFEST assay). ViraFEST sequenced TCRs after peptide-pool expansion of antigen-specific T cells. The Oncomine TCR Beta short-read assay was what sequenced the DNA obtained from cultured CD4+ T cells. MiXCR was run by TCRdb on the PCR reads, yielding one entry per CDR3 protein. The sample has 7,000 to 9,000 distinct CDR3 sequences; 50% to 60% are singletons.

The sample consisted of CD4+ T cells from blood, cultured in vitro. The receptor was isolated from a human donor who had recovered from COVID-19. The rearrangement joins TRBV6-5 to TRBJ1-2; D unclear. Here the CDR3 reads CASSYPTTTNYGYTF. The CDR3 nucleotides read TGTGCCAGCAGTTACCCCACGACAACTAACTATGGCTACACCTTC.